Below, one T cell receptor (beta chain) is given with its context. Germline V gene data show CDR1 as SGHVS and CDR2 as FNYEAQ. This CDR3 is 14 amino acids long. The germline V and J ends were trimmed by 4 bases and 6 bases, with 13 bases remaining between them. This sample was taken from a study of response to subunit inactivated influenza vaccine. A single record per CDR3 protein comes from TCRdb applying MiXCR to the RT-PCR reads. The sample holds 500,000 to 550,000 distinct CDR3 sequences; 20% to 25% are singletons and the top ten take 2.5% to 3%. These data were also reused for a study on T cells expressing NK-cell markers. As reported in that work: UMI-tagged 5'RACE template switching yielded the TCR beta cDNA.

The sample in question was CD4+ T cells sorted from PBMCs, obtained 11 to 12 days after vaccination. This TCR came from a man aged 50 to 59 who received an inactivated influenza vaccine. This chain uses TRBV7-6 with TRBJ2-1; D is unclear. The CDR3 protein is CASSSRSWSNEQFF. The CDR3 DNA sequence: TGTGCCAGCAGCTCCAGGTCTTGGTCCAATGAGCAGTTCTTC.